This TCR beta chain emerged from a study of monozygotic twins with inflammatory bowel disease. Reprocessing the 5' RACE reads, TCRdb reports a single entry for every CDR3 protein and omits DNA. Recorded for this sample: about 450,000 distinct CDR3 sequences. Notes on the study in general: Diversity of TCRbeta measured by inverse Simpson was lower in IBD patients than in healthy co-twins. Evidence did not back any single strong signal or clonotype linked to IBD.

The CDR3 totals 15 residues. The germline CDR1 and CDR2 sequences are MGHDK and SYGVNS. Points on this clonotype: Its specificity is not known.

This sequence joins TRBV25-1 and TRBJ1-4; TCRdb lists TRBD1, though no DNA is available to test this call. This receptor was obtained from a human donor with ulcerative colitis or Crohn's disease, or a healthy co-twin of an affected twin (not recorded which). Sequencing used blood. CDR3 residues: CASSESRPVREKLFF. Based on the CDR3 plus reference TRBV25-1 and TRBJ1-4, the full variable domain is EADIYQTPRYLVIGTGKKITLECSQTMGHDKMYWYQQDPGMELHLIHYSYGVNSTEKGDLSSESTVSRIRTEHFPLTLESARPSHTSQYLCASSESRPVREKLFFGSGTQLSVL.